This T cell receptor (beta chain) was documented in a study of OX40 agonist ivuxolimab in advanced cancers. About the research overall: Age averaged 60 years (range about 23 to 85), and 70% to 85% were male. Notes on the study in general: It was not determined which antigens were specifically recognized by the peripheral T cells that had undergone clonal expansion. At 0.1 to 3.0 mg/kg, CD4+ and CD8+ blood T cells expanded clonally by week 6.

Germline CDR1 reads SGHAT; CDR2 reads FQNNGV. V was trimmed by 0 bases and J by 2 bases, leaving 4 bases between them. The CDR3 covers 13 residues. Of note for this clone: Antigen: not known.

Libraries were prepared by immunoSEQ multiplex PCR; TCRdb keeps only in-frame clonotypes and omits some of them. The sample yields 45,000 to 55,000 clones, about 88% seen once. The receptor was isolated from an adult with an advanced solid tumor such as melanoma, head and neck, liver or kidney cancer. The chain joins TRBV11-2 to TRBJ2-5; no firm D call. The specimen comprised CD4+ or CD8+ T cells sorted from blood, sampled in a trial of the OX40 agonist ivuxolimab. The CDR3 sequence is CASSLDAQETQYF. CDR3 nucleotides: TGTGCCAGCAGCTTAGACGCTCAAGAGACCCAGTACTTC.